The 20 T cell receptor beta chains below come from one sample, sequenced in a study of blood T cells in healthy people across ages. It was with a sample-barcoded 5' primer and a J-beta primer mix that a second PCR of about 6 to 12 cycles was run. TCRdb re-analysed the 5' RACE reads in MiXCR, keeping a single row per CDR3 protein. The table has about 1.5 million distinct CDR3 sequences, under 55% seen once. Specimen: blood. These receptors originate from a woman between 18 and 29 years old in good health.

The CDR3 protein is CASSFGALAGGRSYNEQFF. For the CDR3, the DNA is TGTGCCAGCAGCTTTGGGGCACTAGCGGGGGGGCGGTCCTACAATGAGCAGTTCTTC. The gene calls are TRBV7-2 and TRBJ2-1, with 13 bases matching TRBD2. CDR3 size: 19 residues. The germline gives CDR1 SGHTA, CDR2 FQGNSA. V was pared by 3 bases and J by 1 base, with 9 bases of the junction left unmatched.

The count of this clonotype is one. The chain employs TRBV5-1 and TRBJ1-2; D remains unclear. V lost 2 bases and J lost 0, with 14 bases in between. Germline assignment: CDR1 SGHRS and CDR2 YFSETQ. The CDR3 has 16 amino acids. The CDR3 is CASSFGQNKANYGYTF. The CDR3, as DNA: TGCGCCAGCAGCTTCGGCCAGAACAAAGCTAACTATGGCTACACCTTC.

The rearrangement joins TRBV28 to TRBJ2-4; 10 positions match TRBD2. The J call is in doubt because the DNA end fits TRBJ2-5 better. Germline loops: CDR1 MDHEN, CDR2 SYDVKM. The CDR3 sequence is 15 residues long. The CDR3: CATVLAGVDQETQYF. The CDR3 DNA is TGTGCCACCGTCCTAGCGGGAGTCGATCAAGAGACCCAGTACTTC.

This clonotype turned up a few times. CDR3 residues: CASSQGTAINQPQHF. As DNA, the CDR3 is TGTGCCAGCAGCCAAGGGACAGCCATCAATCAGCCCCAGCATTTT. This sequence joins TRBV14 and TRBJ1-5, with TRBD1 as a possible D gene (6 bases). The germline CDR1 and CDR2 sequences are SGHDN and FVKESK. The length of the CDR3 is 15 residues. The V and J ends lost 1 base and 3 bases respectively, with 10 bases between them.

The J gene is TRBJ2-1, the V gene TRBV14, with TRBD2 identical over 11 bases. CDR1 SGHDN and CDR2 FVKESK come from the germline V gene. V lost 4 bases and J lost 7; bases outside the gene matches: 6. This CDR3 has 15 amino acids. As DNA, the CDR3 is TGTGCCAGCAGCCCTAGCGGGGGGATCAGTAATGAGCAGTTCTTC. Protein: CASSPSGGISNEQFF. The whole variable domain, filled in from reference TRBV14 and TRBJ2-1, reads EAGVTQFPSHSVIEKGQTVTLRCDPISGHDNLYWYRRVMGKEIKFLLHFVKESKQDESGMPNNRFLAERTGGTYSTLKVQPAELEDSGVYFCASSPSGGISNEQFFGPGTRLTVL.

The CDR3: CASSLAGGGSDTQYF. Written as DNA, the CDR3 is TGTGCCAGCAGTTTAGCGGGAGGTGGGTCAGATACGCAGTATTTT. The chain recombines TRBV28 with TRBJ2-3; 8 bases are shared with TRBD2. V gave up 2 bases and J gave up 4 bases; unmatched junction bases: 5. CDR3 size: 15 residues. Germline V CDR1 and CDR2: MDHEN, SYDVKM.

The gene calls are TRBV11-2 and TRBJ1-2; D not resolved. The CDR3 contains 12 residues. Trimming removed 3 bases from V and 8 bases from J, with 10 bases in between. Germline V gene data show CDR1 as SGHAT and CDR2 as FQNNGV. This chain's CDR3 is CASSFGVMGYTF. CDR3 nucleotide sequence: TGTGCCAGCAGCTTTGGGGTAATGGGCTACACCTTC.

The rearrangement uses TRBV18 and TRBJ2-1; D not resolved. V was pared by 3 bases and J by 3 bases, with 6 bases between. There are 13 residues in the CDR3. Germline CDR1 reads KGHSH; CDR2 reads LQKENI. The CDR3 reads CASSPTYYNEQFF. The CDR3 nucleotides read TGTGCCAGCTCACCTACGTACTACAATGAGCAGTTCTTC.

The J gene is TRBJ2-7, the V gene TRBV29-1, with D possibly matching TRBD1 (5 bases). V was pared by 5 bases and J by 0 bases, with 8 bases between. CDR1 and CDR2 (germline): SQVTM, ANQGSEA. CDR3 length: 12 amino acids. The CDR3 loop reads CSVKQDSYEQYF. The CDR3 DNA is TGCAGCGTTAAACAGGACTCCTACGAGCAGTACTTC.

This clonotype has more than one count but fewer than ten. The chain is built from TRBV14 and TRBJ2-5; TRBD1 aligns across 9 bases. CDR1 is SGHDN and CDR2 is FVKESK in the germline V gene. The CDR3 is 16 amino acids. J gave up 2 bases and V 6 bases, and 10 bases lay outside the gene matches. The CDR3 protein is CASSRIDRGYQETQYF. CDR3 nucleotides: TGTGCCAGCAGTCGAATAGACAGGGGGTATCAAGAGACCCAGTACTTC.

This clonotype was seen more than once but under ten times. The chain has TRBV24-1 and TRBJ2-1; D is unresolved. Trimming took off 10 bases at V and 2 bases at J, with 5 bases between the two ends. Germline CDR1 is KGHDR and CDR2 is SFDVKD. The CDR3 has 11 amino acids. The CDR3 DNA is TGTGCCACGACCGCCTACAATGAGCAGTTCTTC. Amino acid sequence: CATTAYNEQFF.

The rearrangement links TRBV20-1 to TRBJ1-6; D unclear. Trimming removed 1 base at V and 1 base at J, with 8 bases between. Germline V CDR1 and CDR2: DFQATT, SNEGSKA (reference sequence). The CDR3 is made up of 15 amino acids. CDR3 coding DNA: TGCAGTGCTAGAGTTTCGGGATCCTATAATTCACCCCTCCACTTT. Residues: CSARVSGSYNSPLHF.

Points on this clonotype: This clone may be a read error of a much larger clone one base away. The rearrangement uses TRBV20-1 and TRBJ2-3; D may be TRBD1 or TRBD2 (5 bases each). Germline V gene sequence: CDR1 DFQATT, CDR2 SNEGSKA (reference sequence). CDR3 length: 14 amino acids. Trimming removed 6 bases from V and 4 bases from J, with 17 bases in between. DNA of the CDR3: TGCAGTGCGAATCTTGGGGGAATGGCAGATACGCAGTATTTT. This sequence encodes CSANLGGMADTQYF.

The chain uses TRBV6-1 and TRBJ2-7; D ambiguous. Germline V gene lookup returns CDR1 MNHNS and CDR2 SASEGT. V dropped 1 base and J dropped 3 bases, with 10 bases sitting between them. The CDR3 length is 14 residues. This chain's CDR3 is CASSEETEIYEQYF. The CDR3 nucleotides are TGTGCCAGCAGTGAAGAAACGGAGATCTACGAGCAGTACTTC.

V gene TRBV7-2 combines with J gene TRBJ1-6; D is perhaps TRBD1 (5 bases). Trimming removed 4 bases from V and 2 bases from J, with 9 bases in between. Per germline, CDR1 SGHTA and CDR2 FQGNSA. The CDR3 covers 15 residues. For the CDR3, the DNA is TGTGCCAGCAGCTCCGGACAAGCCTATAATTCACCCCTCCACTTT. The encoded protein is CASSSGQAYNSPLHF.

The V gene is TRBV14, the J gene TRBJ2-3; perhaps D is TRBD1 or TRBD2 (5 bases each). The CDR3 consists of 15 residues. Germline V gene data show CDR1 as SGHDN and CDR2 as FVKESK. The V end was cut by 1 base, the J end by 2 bases, with 10 bases between. Here the CDR3 DNA reads TGTGCCAGCAGCCAAGCAGGGAGATTCACAGATACGCAGTATTTT. It encodes CASSQAGRFTDTQYF.

The chain combines TRBV10-3 with TRBJ2-7; TRBD2 might be the D (5 bases). The ends were cut back, 3 bases at V and 0 bases at J, with 9 bases in the middle. The germline gives CDR1 ENHRY, CDR2 SYGVKD. The CDR3 loop spans 14 amino acids. The CDR3 sequence: CAISEEGISYEQYF. The CDR3 nucleotides read TGTGCCATCAGTGAAGAGGGCATCTCCTACGAGCAGTACTTC.

The chain uses TRBV10-3 and TRBJ2-3; 10 bases are shared with TRBD2. Germline CDR1 reads ENHRY; CDR2 reads SYGVKD. With 7 bases clipped from V and 4 bases from J, the junction kept 5 bases outside the gene matches. This CDR3 comprises 14 residues. CDR3 nucleotides: TGTGCCATCAAGTTAGCGGGAGGCTCAGATACGCAGTATTTT. This codes for CAIKLAGGSDTQYF.

The chain uses TRBV6-1 and TRBJ1-2; weak D call: TRBD1 (6 bases). This CDR3 contains 15 residues. Germline V gene data show CDR1 as MNHNS and CDR2 as SASEGT. V was pared by 6 bases and J by 2 bases, with 16 bases between. The CDR3 region has the DNA TGTGCCAGCAGGTCTTTAGGCAGGGGAAACTATGGCTACACCTTC. It is translated as CASRSLGRGNYGYTF.

This clonotype was observed at least ten times. The rearrangement uses TRBV29-1 and TRBJ2-5; 9 bases are a match to TRBD1. The length of the CDR3 is 14 residues. The V gene's germline CDR1 is SQVTM and CDR2 ANQGSEA. Unmatched junction bases numbered 4, after V lost 5 bases and J lost 0 bases. In DNA form, the CDR3 reads TGCAGCGTTAGGACAGGGGCGAACCAAGAGACCCAGTACTTC. It is translated as CSVRTGANQETQYF.